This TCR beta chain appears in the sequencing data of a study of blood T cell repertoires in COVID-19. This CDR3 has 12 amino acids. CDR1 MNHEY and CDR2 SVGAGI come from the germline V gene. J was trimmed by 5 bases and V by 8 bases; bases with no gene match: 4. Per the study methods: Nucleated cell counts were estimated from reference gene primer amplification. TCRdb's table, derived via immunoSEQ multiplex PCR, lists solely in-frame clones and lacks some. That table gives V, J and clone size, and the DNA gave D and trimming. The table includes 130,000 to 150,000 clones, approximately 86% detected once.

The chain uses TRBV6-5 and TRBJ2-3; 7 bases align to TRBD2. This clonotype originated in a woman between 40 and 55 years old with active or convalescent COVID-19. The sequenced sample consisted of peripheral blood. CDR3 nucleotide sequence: TGTGCCAGCGGATGGGGGGGAGATACGCAGTATTTT. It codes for CASGWGGDTQYF.